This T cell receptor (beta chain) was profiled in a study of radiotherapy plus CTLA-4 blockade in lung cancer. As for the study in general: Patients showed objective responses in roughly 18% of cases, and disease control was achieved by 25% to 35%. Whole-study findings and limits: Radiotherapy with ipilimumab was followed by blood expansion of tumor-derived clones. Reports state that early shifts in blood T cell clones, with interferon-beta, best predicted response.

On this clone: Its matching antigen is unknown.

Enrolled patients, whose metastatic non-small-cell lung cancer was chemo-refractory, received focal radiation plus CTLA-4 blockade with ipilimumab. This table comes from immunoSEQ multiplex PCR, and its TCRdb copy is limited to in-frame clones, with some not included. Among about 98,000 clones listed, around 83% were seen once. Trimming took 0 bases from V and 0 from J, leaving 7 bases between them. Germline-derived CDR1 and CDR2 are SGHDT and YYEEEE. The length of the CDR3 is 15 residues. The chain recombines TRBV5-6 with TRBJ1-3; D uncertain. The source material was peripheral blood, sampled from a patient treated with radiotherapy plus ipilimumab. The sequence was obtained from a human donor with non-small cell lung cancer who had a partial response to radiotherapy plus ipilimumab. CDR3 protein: CASSLGATSGNTIYF. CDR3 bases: TGTGCCAGCAGCTTGGGGGCTACCTCTGGAAACACCATATATTTT.